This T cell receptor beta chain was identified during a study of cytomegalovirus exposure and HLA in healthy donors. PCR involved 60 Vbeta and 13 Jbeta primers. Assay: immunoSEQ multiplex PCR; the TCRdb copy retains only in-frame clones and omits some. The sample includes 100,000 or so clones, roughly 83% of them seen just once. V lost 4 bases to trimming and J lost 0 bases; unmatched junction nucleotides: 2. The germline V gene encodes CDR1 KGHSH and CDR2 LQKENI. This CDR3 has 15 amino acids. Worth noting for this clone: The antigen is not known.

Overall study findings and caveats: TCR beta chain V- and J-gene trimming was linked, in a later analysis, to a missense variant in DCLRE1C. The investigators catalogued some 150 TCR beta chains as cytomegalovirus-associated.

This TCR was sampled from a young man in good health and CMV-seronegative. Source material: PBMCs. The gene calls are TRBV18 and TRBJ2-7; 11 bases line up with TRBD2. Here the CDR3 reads CASSQTSGTSYEQYF. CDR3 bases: TGTGCCAGCTCACAGACTAGCGGGACCTCCTACGAGCAGTACTTC.